Following are 24 T cell receptor beta chains from one sample sequenced in a study of shared clonotypes between healthy human individuals. Generated by immunoSEQ multiplex PCR, the TCRdb table keeps only in-frame clones and is missing some. Seen here are under 2.5 million clones, about 90% observed once, and the top ten hold around 0.35%. Sequencing was carried out using naive CD4+ T cells from PBMCs. Stated subset: CD45RA+ positively selected. Receptors originate from a man aged 18-30 years in good health. Some clones in this sample may be carry-over from other donors' samples.

In regard to this clone: The sample has other DNA sequences that encode this CDR3 too. The J gene is TRBJ2-5, the V gene TRBV18; 7 positions match TRBD2. This CDR3 spans 14 amino acids. The V and J ends lost 0 bases and 5 bases, in that order; junction bases with no gene match: 3. The germline CDR1 and CDR2 sequences are KGHSH and LQKENI. The CDR3 DNA is TGTGCCAGCTCACCACCGTCCGGGGGGGAGACCCAGTACTTC. As protein: CASSPPSGGETQYF.

CDR3 sequence: CASSLTLQGYNEQFF. The CDR3 region has the DNA TGTGCCAGCAGTCTCACACTACAAGGATACAATGAGCAGTTCTTC. The chain links TRBV2 to TRBJ2-1; D not resolved. There are 15 residues in the CDR3. Per the germline V gene, CDR1 is SNHLY and CDR2 is FYNNEI. Trimming removed 5 bases at V and 4 bases at J, with 15 bases between.

The V and J genes are TRBV5-1 and TRBJ2-5, with a possible D match to TRBD1 (6 bases). Germline loops: CDR1 SGHRS, CDR2 YFSETQ. V was cut by 1 base and J by 4 bases, with 11 bases left in between. The CDR3 has 14 amino acids. CDR3: CASSLYAGVETQYF. CDR3 DNA sequence: TGCGCCAGCAGCTTGTACGCAGGGGTAGAGACCCAGTACTTC.

V and J are TRBV5-4 and TRBJ2-7; 8 bases agree with TRBD2. Germline CDR1 SGHNT, CDR2 YYREEE (reference sequence). The CDR3 has 14 amino acids. J gave up 2 bases and V 0 bases, and 1 base lay outside the gene matches. This CDR3 is CASSLGTSPYEQYF. The DNA for the CDR3 is TGTGCCAGCAGCTTGGGGACTAGCCCCTACGAGCAGTACTTC.

The chain couples TRBV7-6 to TRBJ1-1; D gene unclear. CDR1 SGHVS and CDR2 FNYEAQ come from the germline V gene. V lost 4 bases and J 8 bases, leaving 11 bases between the germline ends. CDR3 length: 12 residues. CDR3 sequence: CASSSDRREAFF. CDR3 nucleotides: TGTGCCAGCAGCTCAGATAGGAGGGAAGCTTTCTTT.

The chain links TRBV9 to TRBJ2-3; maybe TRBD2 (6 bases). This CDR3 region has 15 residues. Germline CDR1 reads SGDLS; CDR2 reads YYNGEE. The V gene lost 0 bases and the J gene lost 2 bases, with 10 bases spanning the gap. The CDR3 protein is CASSVGAGPTDTQYF. The DNA of the CDR3 is TGTGCCAGCAGCGTAGGGGCGGGACCCACAGATACGCAGTATTTT. Variable domain in full (rest from reference TRBV9 and TRBJ2-3): DSGVTQTPKHLITATGQRVTLRCSPRSGDLSVYWYQQSLDQGLQFLIQYYNGEERAKGNILERFSAQQFPDLHSELNLSSLELGDSALYFCASSVGAGPTDTQYFGPGTRLTVL.

The genes are TRBV27 and TRBJ2-7; D is possibly TRBD1 (6 bases). Per the germline V gene, CDR1 is MNHEY and CDR2 is SMNVEV (reference sequence). V shed 5 bases and J shed 1 base, with 15 bases lying between them. The CDR3 sequence is 15 residues long. The CDR3 nucleotides read TGTGCCAGCAGTCCGACGACAGGCAGATCCTACGAGCAGTACTTC. It encodes CASSPTTGRSYEQYF.

The CDR3 loop is CASSFIEGAGEKLFF. The CDR3 DNA follows: TGTGCCAGCAGTTTCATAGAGGGCGCGGGGGAAAAACTGTTTTTT. This chain connects TRBV28 to TRBJ1-4; D gene uncertain. CDR1 and CDR2 (germline): MDHEN, SYDVKM. V was shortened by 3 bases and J by 8 bases, with 16 bases between the two germline ends. The CDR3 is made up of 15 amino acids. Supplemented by reference TRBV28 and TRBJ1-4, the full variable domain reads DVKVTQSSRYLVKRTGEKVFLECVQDMDHENMFWYRQDPGLGLRLIYFSYDVKMKEKGDIPEGYSVSREKKERFSLILESASTNQTSMYLCASSFIEGAGEKLFFGSGTQLSVL.

Points on this clone: Other DNA sequences in the same sample also yield this CDR3. The V gene is TRBV28, the J gene TRBJ2-5; 8 bases are a match to TRBD1. Germline assignment: CDR1 MDHEN and CDR2 SYDVKM. This CDR3 region has 13 residues. V shed 4 bases, J shed 5 bases, and the junction held 3 bases outside the gene matches. The CDR3 reads CASSSTGVETQYF. For the CDR3, the DNA is TGTGCCAGCAGTTCGACAGGGGTTGAGACCCAGTACTTC.

This clone showed up just a few times. The rearrangement joins TRBV18 to TRBJ1-1; D may be TRBD1 (5 bases). Trimming left V 0 bases short and J 11 bases short, with 10 bases between. This CDR3 has 12 amino acids. Germline V gene lookup returns CDR1 KGHSH and CDR2 LQKENI. CDR3 DNA sequence: TGTGCCAGCTCACCACCTACAGGTAACGCTTTCTTT. Its protein product is CASSPPTGNAFF.

The CDR3 DNA sequence: TGTGCCAGCAGTACCCGAGGGCGGGTTTGGGGCTACACCTTC. This encodes CASSTRGRVWGYTF. The chain carries TRBV6-1 and TRBJ1-2; D gene ambiguous. CDR1 and CDR2 from the germline V gene are MNHNS and SASEGT. Trimming cost V 5 bases and J 8 bases, with 18 bases left between them. The CDR3 sequence is 14 residues long.

The chain carries TRBV11-2 and TRBJ2-7; possible D gene TRBD1, 5 bases. This CDR3 contains 14 residues. The germline gives CDR1 SGHAT, CDR2 FQNNGV. Trimming stripped 5 bases from V and 3 bases from J, with 14 bases between. CDR3 loop: CASSQDSTNYEQYF. The CDR3 coding sequence is TGTGCCAGCAGCCAAGACAGCACAAACTACGAGCAGTACTTC.

This clone was counted a single time. The genes are TRBV5-1 and TRBJ1-2; possibly TRBD1 for D (5 bases). V was cut by 0 bases and J by 1 base, with 10 bases left in between. The CDR3 is 15 residues long. Germline V gives CDR1 SGHRS, CDR2 YFSETQ. The CDR3 DNA reads TGCGCCAGCAGCTTGGGGGCAGGGAATAACTATGGCTACACCTTC. It specifies CASSLGAGNNYGYTF.

The CDR3 sequence is CASSYSPQGLGYGYTF. Written as DNA, the CDR3 is TGTGCCAGCAGTTACTCCCCACAGGGTCTGGGCTATGGCTACACCTTC. V gene TRBV6-5 combines with J gene TRBJ1-2; D is possibly TRBD1 (6 bases). Trimming pared 0 bases from V and 4 bases from J, leaving 15 bases between. CDR1 MNHEY and CDR2 SVGAGI come from the germline V gene. The CDR3 extends over 16 amino acids.

V usage is TRBV19 and J usage is TRBJ2-7; TRBD1 matches at 9 bases. The CDR3 loop spans 15 amino acids. Germline V gene lookup returns CDR1 LNHDA and CDR2 SQIVND (reference sequence). J gave up 6 bases and V 6 bases, and 12 bases lay outside the gene matches. In nucleotides, the CDR3 is TGTGCCAGTAGCCCAGCCGGGACAGGGCAGGCCGAGCAGTACTTC. Its protein is CASSPAGTGQAEQYF. The variable domain in full, with the rest retrieved from reference TRBV19 and TRBJ2-7, is DGGITQSPKYLFRKEGQNVTLSCEQNLNHDAMYWYRQDPGQGLRLIYYSQIVNDFQKGDIAEGYSVSREKKESFPLTVTSAQKNPTAFYLCASSPAGTGQAEQYFGPGTRLTVT.

The gene calls are TRBV7-6 and TRBJ2-6, with no clear D. The germline V gene encodes CDR1 SGHVS and CDR2 FNYEAQ. Deletions cut 5 bases from V and 3 bases from J, with 11 bases between. The CDR3 is 15 amino acids. The DNA for the CDR3 is TGTGCCAGCAGCCCTGGGGTTAGTGGGGCCAACGTCCTGACTTTC. Residues: CASSPGVSGANVLTF.

The V gene is TRBV7-3, the J gene TRBJ2-1; 11 bases are shared with TRBD2. CDR3 length equals 14 residues. Germline V gene sequence: CDR1 SGHTA, CDR2 FQGTGA. J lost 9 bases, V lost 1 base, and 2 bases had no gene match. CDR3 residues: CASSLIAGGTEQFF. The CDR3 nucleotides read TGTGCCAGCAGCTTAATAGCGGGAGGGACTGAGCAGTTCTTC. Looking up the rest from reference TRBV7-3 and TRBJ2-1 gives the full variable domain: GAGVSQTPSNKVTEKGKYVELRCDPISGHTALYWYRQSLGQGPEFLIYFQGTGAADDSGLPNDRFFAVRPEGSVSTLKIQRTERGDSAVYLCASSLIAGGTEQFFGPGTRLTVL.

V usage is TRBV20-1 and J usage is TRBJ2-1, with a tentative D call TRBD2 (5 bases). Germline V CDR1 and CDR2: DFQATT, SNEGSKA (reference sequence). The CDR3 extends over 10 amino acids. V was pared by 7 bases and J by 6 bases, with 7 bases between. The CDR3 region has the DNA TGCAGTGTTGGAGGCAATGAGCAGTTCTTC. Protein: CSVGGNEQFF.

This chain uses TRBV29-1 with TRBJ2-1; 9 bases are a match to TRBD1. The CDR3 spans 12 residues. With 6 bases clipped from V and 8 bases from J, the junction kept 5 bases outside the gene matches. The germline V gene has CDR1 SQVTM and CDR2 ANQGSEA. The CDR3 DNA reads as TGCAGCGTGGACAGGGGTGCGGATGAGCAGTTCTTC. The encoded protein is CSVDRGADEQFF.

The rearrangement joins TRBV18 to TRBJ2-7; 10 positions match TRBD2. The CDR3 spans 15 residues. The V and J ends lost 3 bases and 4 bases, in that order; junction bases with no gene match: 6. In germline, CDR1 is KGHSH, CDR2 LQKENI. This chain's CDR3 is CASSPGASGSYEQYF. In DNA form, the CDR3 reads TGTGCCAGCTCACCCGGCGCTAGCGGGAGTTACGAGCAGTACTTC. Complete variable domain (other parts from reference TRBV18 and TRBJ2-7): NAGVMQNPRHLVRRRGQEARLRCSPMKGHSHVYWYRQLPEEGLKFMVYLQKENIIDESGMPKERFSAEFPKEGPSILRIQQVVRGDSAAYFCASSPGASGSYEQYFGPGTRLTVT.

The gene calls are TRBV5-1 and TRBJ2-7; TRBD2 aligns across 8 bases. The V and J ends lost 0 bases and 3 bases, in that order; junction bases with no gene match: 8. Germline V gene lookup returns CDR1 SGHRS and CDR2 YFSETQ. This CDR3 has 16 amino acids. CDR3 sequence (DNA): TGCGCCAGCAGCTTGGCCCCGGGGGGGGCCAACTACGAGCAGTACTTC. As protein: CASSLAPGGANYEQYF.

The genes are TRBV25-1 and TRBJ2-7; a possible D gene is TRBD1 (5 bases). This CDR3 is 14 amino acids long. The V end was cut by 5 bases, the J end by 5 bases, with 16 bases between. The germline CDR1 and CDR2 sequences are MGHDK and SYGVNS. The CDR3 loop reads CASSMPGIVHEQYF. In nucleotides, the CDR3 is TGTGCCAGCAGTATGCCAGGGATCGTCCACGAGCAGTACTTC.

This chain uses TRBV19 with TRBJ1-2; weak D call: TRBD1 (5 bases). CDR3 length equals 13 residues. Germline V gene sequence: CDR1 LNHDA, CDR2 SQIVND (reference sequence). V lost 3 bases to trimming and J lost 7 bases, with 12 bases between them. The CDR3 bases are TGTGCCAGTAGTATCGGGGGGAATCGTGGCTACACCTTC. Translating it yields CASSIGGNRGYTF.

V is TRBV28 and J is TRBJ1-1; a possible D gene is TRBD1 (5 bases). Trimming stripped 1 base from V and 5 bases from J, with 17 bases between. This CDR3 spans 16 amino acids. The V gene's germline CDR1 is MDHEN and CDR2 SYDVKM. In nucleotides, the CDR3 is TGTGCCAGCAGTTTATTTTCGCTCTACGGGGGAACTGAAGCTTTCTTT. Protein product: CASSLFSLYGGTEAFF.